A single sample is the source of the 18 T cell receptor beta chains below, sequenced in a study of response to subunit inactivated influenza vaccine. TCRdb re-called the RT-PCR reads with MiXCR, one entry per CDR3 protein. Among 450,000 to 500,000 distinct CDR3 sequences listed, approximately 11% were seen once. The material sequenced was PBMCs from blood, taken around seven weeks after vaccination. These receptors were obtained from a man aged 45-65 years who received an inactivated influenza vaccine.

This sequence joins TRBV15 and TRBJ2-7; D might be TRBD2 (5 bases). The CDR3 spans 12 residues. V was shortened by 3 bases and J by 6 bases, with 9 bases between the two germline ends. CDR1 and CDR2 (germline): LNHNV, YYDKDF (reference sequence). CDR3 coding DNA: TGTGCCACCAGCAGGGCTGAGGGCGAGCAGTACTTC. This encodes CATSRAEGEQYF.

This clonotype came up a few times. This rearrangement joins TRBV5-1 to TRBJ2-2; TRBD2 aligns across 10 bases. Germline V gene lookup returns CDR1 SGHRS and CDR2 YFSETQ. The J segment lost 3 bases and the V segment lost 1 base, leaving 3 bases of the junction unmatched. CDR3 length: 16 amino acids. Written as DNA, the CDR3 is TGCGCCAGCAGCTTGCTAGCGGGGGTCGACACCGGGGAGCTGTTTTTT. It codes for CASSLLAGVDTGELFF.

The sample holds many counts of this clonotype. The chain is built from TRBV20-1 and TRBJ1-2; D gene unclear. Trimming took 6 bases from V and 2 from J, leaving 7 bases between them. Germline V CDR1 and CDR2: DFQATT, SNEGSKA (reference sequence). This CDR3 has 11 residues. CDR3 coding DNA: TGCAGTGCCGCAGCCAACTATGGCTACACCTTC. Translated, it gives CSAAANYGYTF.

This rearrangement joins TRBV5-1 to TRBJ1-2, with D unresolved. The CDR3 covers 14 residues. Germline V lookup: CDR1 SGHRS, CDR2 YFSETQ. V lost 4 bases and J 4 bases, leaving 14 bases between the germline ends. The CDR3 loop reads CASSHDPGSYGYTF. Written as DNA, the CDR3 is TGCGCCAGCAGCCACGACCCGGGGTCCTATGGCTACACCTTC. The complete variable domain, with remaining parts taken from reference TRBV5-1 and TRBJ1-2, reads KAGVTQTPRYLIKTRGQQVTLSCSPISGHRSVSWYQQTPGQGLQFLFEYFSETQRNKGNFPGRFSGRQFSNSRSEMNVSTLELGDSALYLCASSHDPGSYGYTFGSGTRLTVV.

This clonotype was seen repeatedly, ten times or more. This sequence joins TRBV7-2 and TRBJ2-1; TRBD1 agrees at 7 bases. Losses at the gene ends were 5 bases for V and 7 bases for J; bases not matched to a gene: 2. The CDR3 is 12 amino acids. The germline gives CDR1 SGHTA, CDR2 FQGNSA. The CDR3 protein is CASSAGGNEQFF. In DNA form, the CDR3 reads TGTGCCAGCAGCGCAGGGGGAAATGAGCAGTTCTTC.

This clonotype has a handful of counts. The V and J genes are TRBV20-1 and TRBJ1-5; perhaps TRBD1 as D (6 bases). Trimming removed 1 base from V and 2 bases from J, with 24 bases in between. The CDR3 is 19 residues long. From germline, CDR1 is DFQATT and CDR2 SNEGSKA (reference sequence). Here the CDR3 DNA reads TGCAGTGCTAGAGTCTCTTATCAAGGCACCAGGGGAGGCAATCAGCCCCAGCATTTT. Translated: CSARVSYQGTRGGNQPQHF.

The chain joins TRBV12-3 or TRBV12-4 to TRBJ1-4; a possible D gene is TRBD1 (6 bases). The CDR3 extends over 16 amino acids. V shed 6 bases and J shed 0 bases, with 14 bases lying between them. The CDR3 DNA sequence: TGTGCCAGCAGCAAACAGGGTTTTGCAACTAATGAAAAACTGTTTTTT. It is translated as CASSKQGFATNEKLFF.

This clonotype showed up many times. The chain employs TRBV29-1 and TRBJ2-5; 8 bases are shared with TRBD2. The CDR3 consists of 13 residues. Germline lookup yields CDR1 SQVTM and CDR2 ANQGSEA. The CDR3 loop is CSFGRAAQETQYF. CDR3 in DNA: TGCAGTTTCGGGAGGGCTGCCCAAGAGACCCAGTACTTC.

The chain combines TRBV20-1 with TRBJ2-7; possibly TRBD1 for D (6 bases). With 2 bases removed from V and 3 bases from J, the gap between germline ends came to 26 bases. Germline V gene lookup returns CDR1 DFQATT and CDR2 SNEGSKA (reference sequence). This CDR3 has 18 residues. The CDR3 coding sequence is TGCAGTGCTAGACCCCCGACCCATCACAGGGCTGCGGGCTACGAGCAGTACTTC. Amino acid sequence: CSARPPTHHRAAGYEQYF.

This clonotype was detected ten times or more. The chain has TRBV12-3 or TRBV12-4 and TRBJ2-2, with 12 positions matching TRBD2. The J segment lost 3 bases and the V segment lost 3 bases, leaving 5 bases of the junction unmatched. CDR3 length equals 17 residues. The CDR3 loop reads CASSFGLAGLDTGELFF. The CDR3 DNA follows: TGTGCCAGCAGTTTCGGACTAGCGGGATTGGACACCGGGGAGCTGTTTTTT.

This clonotype was detected many times. The CDR3: CASSYDRAYEQYF. CDR3 DNA sequence: TGTGCCAGCAGCTACGACAGGGCCTACGAGCAGTACTTC. The J gene is TRBJ2-7, the V gene TRBV7-6; 7 positions match TRBD1. Per the germline V gene, CDR1 is SGHVS and CDR2 is FNYEAQ. The CDR3 runs 13 residues. J gave up 2 bases and V 4 bases, and 2 bases lay outside the gene matches.

This clonotype was detected a few times. The germline gene is not matched at one end of the junction; a read error may be the cause. V usage is TRBV9 and J usage is TRBJ2-2; D perhaps matches TRBD2 (6 bases). The germline CDR1 and CDR2 sequences are SGDLS and YYNGEE. CDR3 length: 14 amino acids. CDR3 nucleotides: TGTGCCAGCAGCGTAGGGTTTTCATCGGGGGTGCTGTTTTTT. This codes for CASSVGFSSGVLFF.

This clonotype was counted many times. The chain carries TRBV7-6 and TRBJ1-2, with D unclear. The V gene's germline CDR1 is SGHVS and CDR2 FNYEAQ. This CDR3 region has 15 residues. V lost 5 bases, J lost 2 bases, and 15 bases lay in between. The CDR3 bases are TGTGCCAGCAGCAAAGGGAGCCACCTCAACTATGGCTACACCTTC. Its translation is CASSKGSHLNYGYTF.

This rearrangement joins TRBV5-1 to TRBJ2-1, with TRBD1 matching 11 bases. The junction had 2 bases not matched to a gene; V was cut back by 4 bases and J by 2 bases. In germline, CDR1 is SGHRS, CDR2 YFSETQ. This CDR3 is 15 amino acids long. The CDR3 coding sequence is TGCGCCAGCAGCCGGGACAGGGGGACCTACAATGAGCAGTTCTTC. It codes for CASSRDRGTYNEQFF.

This sequence joins TRBV11-2 and TRBJ2-3, with 9 positions matching TRBD2. Germline CDR1 is SGHAT and CDR2 is FQNNGV. The V and J ends lost 5 bases and 4 bases, in that order; junction bases with no gene match: 10. The CDR3 has 16 residues. The CDR3 region is CASSHRWREGADTQYF. The CDR3 region has the DNA TGTGCCAGCAGCCATCGTTGGCGGGAGGGAGCAGATACGCAGTATTTT. Full variable domain (missing parts from reference TRBV11-2 and TRBJ2-3): EAGVAQSPRYKIIEKRQSVAFWCNPISGHATLYWYQQILGQGPKLLIQFQNNGVVDDSQLPKDRFSAERLKGVDSTLKIQPAKLEDSAVYLCASSHRWREGADTQYFGPGTRLTVL.

This clonotype was recorded many times. The rearrangement links TRBV9 to TRBJ2-1, with D perhaps assigned TRBD1 or TRBD2 (5 bases each). This CDR3 is 12 amino acids long. Germline V gives CDR1 SGDLS, CDR2 YYNGEE. V dropped 5 bases and J dropped 7 bases, with 10 bases sitting between them. The CDR3 protein is CASSAEGNEQFF. CDR3 DNA: TGTGCCAGCAGTGCCGAGGGGAATGAGCAGTTCTTC.

In this sample, this clonotype turned up a few times. The genes are TRBV20-1 and TRBJ2-7; 9 bases agree with TRBD2. The CDR3 covers 14 residues. With 1 base clipped from V and 3 bases from J, the junction kept 4 bases outside the gene matches. The germline CDR1 and CDR2 sequences are DFQATT and SNEGSKA (reference sequence). CDR3 amino acids: CSARVGSGGYEQYF. CDR3 sequence (DNA): TGCAGTGCTAGAGTAGGTAGCGGGGGCTACGAGCAGTACTTC.

This chain uses TRBV12-5 with TRBJ2-3, with TRBD2 identical over 12 bases. The length of the CDR3 is 18 residues. With 1 base clipped from V and 0 bases from J, the junction kept 5 bases outside the gene matches. Per the germline V gene, CDR1 is LGHNT and CDR2 is FRNRAP. CDR3 loop: CASGLATSGGLSTDTQYF. CDR3 bases: TGTGCTAGTGGTTTGGCAACTAGCGGGGGGCTGAGCACAGATACGCAGTATTTT.